This record covers a single T cell receptor beta chain. The antigen is unknown. This specimen comes from a study of shared clonotypes between healthy human individuals. Some clones are missing from TCRdb's copy, which holds only in-frame ones; the method was immunoSEQ multiplex PCR. The repertoire holds some 2.1 million clones, with approximately 94% as singletons. General observations from the study: Limitation of the genetic and exposure-history diversity represented came from the few donors.

In the naive CD8 group, cells lacked CD45RO and were positively selected for CCR7, so terminally differentiated effector memory CD45RA+ cells were left out. Nashville, Tennessee was home to all donors, each a Caucasian adult. The CDR3 consists of 15 residues. The V end was cut by 7 bases, the J end by 2 bases, with 18 bases between. Germline CDR1 is LNHDA and CDR2 is SQIVND (reference sequence). The chain couples TRBV19 to TRBJ2-7; a weak D match, TRBD2 (5 bases). The sequencing sample was made of naive CD8+ T cells sorted from blood. The receptor was derived from a man between 18 and 35 years old in good health. This CDR3 is CASTPSSSVAYEQYF. The DNA of the CDR3 is TGTGCCAGTACCCCGTCTAGTAGCGTAGCCTACGAGCAGTACTTC.